The 21 T cell receptor beta chains below all came from one sample that was sequenced in a study of a mutant IDH1 vaccine in newly diagnosed glioma. Sample time point: week 23, last vaccination. Topical imiquimod was applied with each vaccine dose, which held 300 ug of mutant IDH1 20-mer peptide. Generated by immunoSEQ multiplex PCR, the TCRdb table keeps only in-frame clones and is missing some. The table shows about 65,000 clones, with around 84% occurring only once. These receptors lack a known antigen. Sequencing used PBMCs, obtained from a glioma patient whose treatment included an IDH1 peptide vaccine. These receptors were obtained from a man younger than 45 with glioma.

This chain links TRBV12-5 with TRBJ2-2; TRBD2 agrees at 13 bases. V was pared by 1 base and J by 5 bases, with 4 bases of the junction left unmatched. The CDR3 loop spans 17 amino acids. The germline gives CDR1 LGHNT, CDR2 FRNRAP. The CDR3 bases are TGTGCTAGTGGTTTGGCCGGACTAGCGGGGGAGACCGGGGAGCTGTTTTTT. It is translated as CASGLAGLAGETGELFF.

V usage is TRBV4-1 and J usage is TRBJ1-1; weak D call: TRBD1 (6 bases). In germline, CDR1 is MGHRA, CDR2 YSYEKL. The CDR3 consists of 15 residues. V lost 0 bases to trimming and J lost 3 bases, with 11 bases between them. For the CDR3, the DNA is TGCGCCAGCAGCCAAGACATCCAGGGGTACACTGAAGCTTTCTTT. Amino acids: CASSQDIQGYTEAFF.

V is TRBV19 and J is TRBJ1-5; tentatively, D is TRBD1 (6 bases). V was cut by 7 bases and J by 2 bases, with 15 bases left in between. Per the germline V gene, CDR1 is LNHDA and CDR2 is SQIVND (reference sequence). CDR3 length equals 15 residues. Here the CDR3 DNA reads TGTGCCAGTACCCAGGGGAGAGTGGGCAATCAGCCCCAGCATTTT. Protein product: CASTQGRVGNQPQHF.

A remark on this clone: A junction boundary mismatches the germline segment, possibly from a read error. J is TRBJ1-2 and V is TRBV5-1; 12 bases align to TRBD1. Germline lookup yields CDR1 SGHRS and CDR2 YFSETQ. CDR3 size: 15 residues. CDR3 bases: TGCGCCAGCAGTATAAAGTGGGGGACAGGGGGCGAGAGGGCCTTC. This translates into CASSIKWGTGGERAF.

This sequence joins TRBV4-1 and TRBJ1-1; D might be TRBD1 (5 bases). The CDR3 covers 15 residues. Germline V gives CDR1 MGHRA, CDR2 YSYEKL. The V end lost 4 bases, the J end lost 4 bases, and 16 bases lay between the germline ends. The CDR3 region has the DNA TGCGCCAGCAGCCGCTCCTCCGGGGGAGGCACTGAAGCTTTCTTT. Protein product: CASSRSSGGGTEAFF.

The chain employs TRBV5-5 and TRBJ2-1, with 10 bases aligning to TRBD1. CDR1 is SGHKS, CDR2 YYEKEE, per germline (reference sequence). Trimming at V came to 4 bases and at J to 6 bases, leaving 7 bases not matched to a gene. The CDR3 is made up of 15 amino acids. This chain's CDR3 is CASSQGQGPSNEQFF. The DNA of the CDR3 is TGTGCCAGCAGCCAGGGACAGGGGCCATCCAATGAGCAGTTCTTC.

The CDR3 nucleotides are TGTGCTAGTGGAGGGAGGGCTAATGAAAAACTGTTTTTT. This translates into CASGGRANEKLFF. V usage is TRBV12-5 and J usage is TRBJ1-4; no clear D gene. Germline values: CDR1 LGHNT, CDR2 FRNRAP. The V end lost 6 bases, the J end lost 3 bases, and 8 bases lay between the germline ends. This CDR3 has 13 residues.

This rearrangement joins TRBV30 to TRBJ2-1, with 11 bases lining up with TRBD2. Germline-derived CDR1 and CDR2 are GTSNPN and SVGIG (reference sequence). V lost 0 bases to trimming and J lost 8 bases; unmatched junction nucleotides: 6. The CDR3 runs to 15 residues. CDR3 in amino acids: CAWSVSGGAFDEQFF. CDR3 bases: TGTGCCTGGAGTGTTAGCGGGGGGGCTTTCGATGAGCAGTTCTTC.

The chain is built from TRBV5-1 and TRBJ1-6; D gene ambiguous. The germline gives CDR1 SGHRS, CDR2 YFSETQ. V shed 0 bases and J shed 0 bases, with 4 bases lying between them. CDR3 size: 15 residues. CDR3 in DNA: TGCGCCAGCAGCTTGGGGAGCTCCTATAATTCACCCCTCCACTTT. Amino acids: CASSLGSSYNSPLHF.

This clone has a single count. V gene TRBV5-4 combines with J gene TRBJ1-4; TRBD1 might be the D (5 bases). CDR3 length: 16 amino acids. Germline lookup yields CDR1 SGHNT and CDR2 YYREEE (reference sequence). The V and J ends lost 3 bases and 2 bases respectively, with 14 bases between them. The CDR3 coding sequence is TGTGCCAGCAGCTCCTGGCCTGGGGCTACTAATGAAAAACTGTTTTTT. This gives the protein CASSSWPGATNEKLFF.

The chain employs TRBV9 and TRBJ2-1; a weak D match, TRBD1 (5 bases). Trimming left V 3 bases short and J 6 bases short, with 13 bases between. The CDR3 covers 14 residues. From germline, CDR1 is SGDLS and CDR2 YYNGEE. DNA for the CDR3: TGTGCCAGCAGCGCCCAACAGGTTAGCAATGAGCAGTTCTTC. It yields the protein CASSAQQVSNEQFF. Full variable domain (remainder filled in from reference TRBV9 and TRBJ2-1): DSGVTQTPKHLITATGQRVTLRCSPRSGDLSVYWYQQSLDQGLQFLIQYYNGEERAKGNILERFSAQQFPDLHSELNLSSLELGDSALYFCASSAQQVSNEQFFGPGTRLTVL.

This chain connects TRBV6-5 to TRBJ1-4; 7 bases fit TRBD1. The CDR3 consists of 15 residues. J lost 8 bases, V lost 0 bases, and 6 bases had no gene match. Per germline, CDR1 MNHEY and CDR2 SVGAGI. CDR3 DNA: TGTGCCAGCAGTTACTCCCGACAGGGAGACGAAAAACTGTTTTTT. Protein sequence: CASSYSRQGDEKLFF.

This clone was observed a single time. V gene TRBV9 combines with J gene TRBJ2-3, with TRBD2 matching over 8 bases. The germline CDR1 and CDR2 sequences are SGDLS and YYNGEE. The CDR3 contains 19 residues. V was clipped by 6 bases and J by 0 bases; unmatched bases: 18. As DNA, the CDR3 is TGTGCCAGCACCCTGAGCGGGGGAGGTATCGCTTCTAGCACAGATACGCAGTATTTT. Its protein is CASTLSGGGIASSTDTQYF.

The V gene is TRBV5-1, the J gene TRBJ1-1, with 7 nucleotides matching TRBD1. Germline V CDR1 and CDR2: SGHRS, YFSETQ. This CDR3 contains 13 residues. V lost 4 bases to trimming and J lost 2 bases; unmatched junction nucleotides: 2. The CDR3 loop reads CASSGDSNTEAFF. The CDR3 DNA follows: TGCGCCAGCAGCGGGGACAGTAACACTGAAGCTTTCTTT. Together with reference TRBV5-1 and TRBJ1-1, the CDR3 gives the full variable domain: KAGVTQTPRYLIKTRGQQVTLSCSPISGHRSVSWYQQTPGQGLQFLFEYFSETQRNKGNFPGRFSGRQFSNSRSEMNVSTLELGDSALYLCASSGDSNTEAFFGQGTRLTVV.

There are a few counts of this clone. The rearrangement links TRBV6-6 to TRBJ1-2; 8 bases line up with TRBD1. The J segment lost 5 bases and the V segment lost 6 bases, leaving 5 bases of the junction unmatched. The CDR3 runs to 13 residues. CDR1 is MNHNY, CDR2 SVGAGI, per germline (reference sequence). Here the CDR3 reads CASSTTGEYGYTF. CDR3 in DNA: TGTGCCAGCAGCACGACAGGGGAGTATGGCTACACCTTC.

This chain links TRBV5-1 with TRBJ2-3; 13 nucleotides line up with TRBD2. The CDR3 loop spans 16 amino acids. The germline CDR1 and CDR2 sequences are SGHRS and YFSETQ. V lost 4 bases, J lost 5 bases, and 7 bases stayed unmatched. CDR3 nucleotide sequence: TGCGCCAGCAGCCTCGGGACTAGCGGGGAGAGAGATACGCAGTATTTT. Its protein product is CASSLGTSGERDTQYF.

The chain uses TRBV6-1 and TRBJ1-1, with a possible D match to TRBD1 (5 bases). V gave up 6 bases and J gave up 1 base, with 9 bases separating them. CDR3 length: 13 residues. Germline CDR1 reads MNHNS; CDR2 reads SASEGT. CDR3 nucleotide sequence: TGTGCCAGCAGAGTGGGGACGAACACTGAAGCTTTCTTT. Translation: CASRVGTNTEAFF.

The chain joins TRBV6-1 to TRBJ1-5, with D perhaps TRBD1 (5 bases). Germline V lookup: CDR1 MNHNS, CDR2 SASEGT. V lost 4 bases, J lost 7 bases, and 11 bases lay in between. The CDR3 is made up of 13 amino acids. The CDR3 DNA follows: TGTGCCAGCAGTGTTGAGGGGTACCAGCCCCAGCATTTT. Protein sequence: CASSVEGYQPQHF.

The J gene is TRBJ2-7, the V gene TRBV28, with no clear D. The CDR3 extends over 11 amino acids. Germline V gives CDR1 MDHEN, CDR2 SYDVKM. In nucleotides, the CDR3 is TGTGCTCTCGGATCGGCTTACGAGCAGTACTTC. As protein: CALGSAYEQYF.

The DNA for the CDR3 is TGCGCCAGCAGAGGGACAGGGGGTTCCACCGGGGAGCTGTTTTTT. Its protein is CASRGTGGSTGELFF. The chain carries TRBV5-1 and TRBJ2-2, with TRBD1 identical over 11 bases. After removal of 5 bases from V and 4 bases from J, the junction contained 4 bases not matched to a gene. There are 15 residues in the CDR3. Germline-derived CDR1 and CDR2 are SGHRS and YFSETQ.

This rearrangement joins TRBV7-2 to TRBJ2-5; TRBD2 is a possible D gene (5 bases). The end of the DNA aligns better with TRBJ2-7, so the J call may be wrong. The CDR3 totals 14 residues. Per the germline V gene, CDR1 is SGHTA and CDR2 is FQGNSA. The CDR3 spells CASSGRTEDYEQYF. Written as DNA, the CDR3 is TGTGCCAGCAGCGGAAGGACTGAAGACTACGAGCAGTACTTC.